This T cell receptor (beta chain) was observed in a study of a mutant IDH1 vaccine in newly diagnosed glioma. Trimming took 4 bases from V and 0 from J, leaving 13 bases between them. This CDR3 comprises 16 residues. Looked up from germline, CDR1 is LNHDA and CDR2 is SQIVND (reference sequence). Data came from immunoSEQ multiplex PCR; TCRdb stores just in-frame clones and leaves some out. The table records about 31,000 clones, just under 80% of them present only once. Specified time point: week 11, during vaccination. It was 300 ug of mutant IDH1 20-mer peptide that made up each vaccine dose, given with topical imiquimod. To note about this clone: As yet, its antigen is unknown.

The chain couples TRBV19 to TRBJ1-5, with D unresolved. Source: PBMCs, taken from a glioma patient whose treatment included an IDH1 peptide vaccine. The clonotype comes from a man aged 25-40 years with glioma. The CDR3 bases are TGTGCCAGTAGTACCCAAATTTTGGATAGCAATCAGCCCCAGCATTTT. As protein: CASSTQILDSNQPQHF.